These 25 T cell receptor beta chains share one sample of origin, sequenced in a study of shared clonotypes between healthy human individuals. Profiling relied on immunoSEQ multiplex PCR, and the TCRdb table lists in-frame clones only, not all of them. The data show some 2 million clones, 85% to 95% seen once. Sequenced input: naive CD4+ T cells sorted from blood. The subset here: CD45RA+ positively selected. All receptors derive from a man between 18 and 29 years old in good health.

The chain couples TRBV18 to TRBJ1-1; TRBD1 aligns across 7 bases. Losses at the gene ends were 1 base for V and 9 bases for J; bases not matched to a gene: 8. CDR1 and CDR2 from the germline V gene are KGHSH and LQKENI. The CDR3 consists of 14 residues. The CDR3, as DNA: TGTGCCAGCTCACCACAGGGACAGTGGGCTAAAGCTTTCTTT. It is translated as CASSPQGQWAKAFF.

This clone came up a few times. J is TRBJ2-5 and V is TRBV4-3, with 9 bases identical to TRBD1. This CDR3 contains 16 residues. After removal of 4 bases from V and 7 bases from J, the junction contained 13 bases not matched to a gene. Germline V gives CDR1 LGHNA, CDR2 YSLEER. CDR3 loop: CASSRGTGYGDGTQYF. The CDR3 nucleotides are TGCGCCAGCAGCCGAGGGACAGGGTATGGGGACGGGACCCAGTACTTC.

This chain joins TRBV5-1 and TRBJ2-7; D uncertain. This CDR3 spans 13 amino acids. V lost 0 bases to trimming and J lost 6 bases, with 10 bases between them. Per the germline V gene, CDR1 is SGHRS and CDR2 is YFSETQ. CDR3 DNA sequence: TGCGCCAGCAGCTTGGGGGCGGTCGGCGAGCAGTACTTC. It codes for CASSLGAVGEQYF.

The J gene is TRBJ1-4, the V gene TRBV7-9; 7 nucleotides align to TRBD1. Germline CDR1 and CDR2: SEHNR and FQNEAQ (reference sequence). CDR3 size: 15 residues. J was trimmed by 7 bases and V by 4 bases; bases with no gene match: 9. The CDR3 here is CASSSDRDNGEKLFF. The CDR3 nucleotides are TGTGCCAGCAGCTCCGACAGGGACAATGGTGAAAAACTGTTTTTT.

The V call is TRBV5-4, the J call TRBJ1-1; TRBD1 matches 7 bases. Trimming removed 4 bases from V and 6 bases from J; junction bases left unmatched: 9. The germline gives CDR1 SGHNT, CDR2 YYREEE (reference sequence). The CDR3 consists of 14 residues. The CDR3 DNA reads TGTGCCAGCAGCGCAACCGGGACAGCCCCTGAAGCTTTCTTT. Translated: CASSATGTAPEAFF.

This clone has a single count. The chain is built from TRBV6-5 and TRBJ1-3; D not certain. The V gene lost 6 bases and the J gene lost 0 bases, with 9 bases spanning the gap. Germline values: CDR1 MNHEY, CDR2 SVGAGI. The CDR3 runs to 14 residues. The CDR3 loop reads CASRPVTSGNTIYF. Here the CDR3 DNA reads TGTGCCAGCAGACCGGTAACCTCTGGAAACACCATATATTTT.

The chain links TRBV21-1 to TRBJ1-1. TRBV21-1 is a listed pseudogene. This CDR3 region has 13 residues. In DNA, the CDR3 is TGTGCCAGCACCCGAGTTGACCTCATGCGAGGTTTCTTT. Protein: CASTRVDLMRGFF.

V and J are TRBV5-1 and TRBJ2-7; 10 bases fit TRBD1. This CDR3 is built from 13 residues. J was trimmed by 3 bases and V by 5 bases; bases with no gene match: 2. Germline V lookup: CDR1 SGHRS, CDR2 YFSETQ. CDR3 amino acids: CASSGQGGYEQYF. The CDR3 nucleotides read TGCGCCAGCAGTGGACAGGGGGGCTACGAGCAGTACTTC.

This chain joins TRBV28 and TRBJ2-5; D ambiguous. This CDR3 contains 13 residues. Trimming shortened V by 7 bases and J by 3 bases, and 12 bases separated the two germline ends. In germline, CDR1 is MDHEN, CDR2 SYDVKM. CDR3 loop: CASTSTVKETQYF. The CDR3 region has the DNA TGTGCCAGCACCAGCACTGTAAAAGAGACCCAGTACTTC.

The chain recombines TRBV19 with TRBJ1-5; no firm D call. The germline gives CDR1 LNHDA, CDR2 SQIVND (reference sequence). This CDR3 is built from 15 residues. Trimming took off 8 bases at V and 2 bases at J, with 16 bases between the two ends. The CDR3, as DNA: TGTGCCAGTCGGATTGTGGATTTCGGCAATCAGCCCCAGCATTTT. It yields the protein CASRIVDFGNQPQHF.

This clone showed up just once. The J gene is TRBJ1-3, the V gene TRBV27; 7 bases are a match to TRBD1. Germline V gives CDR1 MNHEY, CDR2 SMNVEV (reference sequence). This CDR3 has 16 residues. The V segment lost 6 bases and the J segment 0 bases; nucleotides outside the gene matches: 8. CDR3 sequence reads: CASRRTGDFSGNTIYF. The DNA of the CDR3 is TGTGCCAGCAGGCGGACAGGTGATTTCTCTGGAAACACCATATATTTT.

The rearrangement joins TRBV6-1 to TRBJ1-5; D ambiguous. Trimming left V 7 bases short and J 9 bases short, with 10 bases between. The CDR3 loop spans 11 amino acids. The germline V gene has CDR1 MNHNS and CDR2 SASEGT. This CDR3 is CASTLRGPQHF. CDR3 sequence (DNA): TGTGCCAGCACTCTCAGAGGGCCCCAGCATTTT.

The chain employs TRBV6-5 and TRBJ2-7; the match to TRBD1 covers 7 bases. CDR3 length equals 14 residues. Germline V lookup: CDR1 MNHEY, CDR2 SVGAGI. The V and J ends lost 6 bases and 4 bases, in that order; junction bases with no gene match: 9. The CDR3: CASSRPGQSYEQYF. The CDR3 DNA reads TGTGCCAGCAGCCGACCGGGACAGAGTTACGAGCAGTACTTC.

In regard to this clone: Other DNA sequences in this sample translate to the same CDR3. The CDR3 nucleotides read TGTGCCAGCAGCGTGACTAGCGGGACAAGCTACGAGCAGTACTTC. Amino acid sequence: CASSVTSGTSYEQYF. This chain uses TRBV9 with TRBJ2-7, with 11 bases identical to TRBD2. Germline V CDR1 and CDR2: SGDLS, YYNGEE. V lost 2 bases to trimming and J lost 3 bases; unmatched junction nucleotides: 4. This CDR3 region has 15 residues.

This clone occurred once. V is TRBV27 and J is TRBJ2-7; no clear D gene. The V and J ends lost 2 bases and 3 bases respectively, with 17 bases between them. From germline, CDR1 is MNHEY and CDR2 SMNVEV (reference sequence). There are 16 residues in the CDR3. CDR3 coding DNA: TGTGCCAGCAGTTTAACGAGACGGACCCTTCACTACGAGCAGTACTTC. Its protein is CASSLTRRTLHYEQYF.

The chain combines TRBV6-6 with TRBJ1-4; TRBD1 matches at 7 bases. CDR1 is MNHNY and CDR2 is SVGAGI in the germline V gene (reference sequence). The ends lost 1 base at V and 8 bases at J; junction bases unmatched: 7. This CDR3 region has 15 residues. The CDR3, as DNA: TGTGCCAGCAGTTACTTGGCAGGGGGTGGAGAAAAACTGTTTTTT. Translated: CASSYLAGGGEKLFF.

The rearrangement joins TRBV5-4 to TRBJ1-6; no clear D. Looked up from germline, CDR1 is SGHNT and CDR2 is YYREEE (reference sequence). CDR3 length equals 15 residues. V lost 0 bases and J 7 bases, leaving 11 bases between the germline ends. The CDR3 reads CASSLEPAANSPLHF. In nucleotides, the CDR3 is TGTGCCAGCAGCTTGGAGCCGGCGGCCAATTCACCCCTCCACTTT.

The V gene is TRBV1, the J gene TRBJ2-1; TRBD2, the table's D call, lacks a check against the DNA. TRBV1 is a pseudogene. This CDR3 comprises 17 residues. The CDR3 sequence is CTSSGSGIGSSYNEQFF. The CDR3 DNA follows: TGCACCAGCAGCGGGAGCGGGATAGGGAGCTCCTACAATGAGCAGTTCTTC.

The chain combines TRBV30 with TRBJ2-7, with 11 bases identical to TRBD2. The germline CDR1 and CDR2 sequences are GTSNPN and SVGIG (reference sequence). The CDR3 sequence is 17 residues long. The junction had 18 bases not matched to a gene; V was cut back by 4 bases and J by 7 bases. The CDR3 bases are TGTGCCTGGACCCCTGCTCTTACTAGCGGGAGCTCACGGGAGCAGTACTTC. This sequence encodes CAWTPALTSGSSREQYF. Full variable domain (outside the CDR3, taken from reference TRBV30 and TRBJ2-7): SQTIHQWPATLVQPVGSPLSLECTVEGTSNPNLYWYRQAAGRGLQLLFYSVGIGQISSEVPQNLSASRPQDRQFILSSKKLLLSDSGFYLCAWTPALTSGSSREQYFGPGTRLTVT.

The DNA for the CDR3 is TGTGCCAGTAGTAAAGATGACAGGGGGCCTGGCTACACCTTC. Translated, it gives CASSKDDRGPGYTF. The chain has TRBV19 and TRBJ1-2, with 10 bases aligning to TRBD1. Per germline, CDR1 LNHDA and CDR2 SQIVND (reference sequence). The CDR3 extends over 14 amino acids. V was pared by 4 bases and J by 7 bases, with 6 bases of the junction left unmatched.

The chain couples TRBV27 to TRBJ1-4; no clear D. The CDR3 runs 14 residues. Trimming cost V 8 bases and J 5 bases, with 15 bases left between them. The germline gives CDR1 MNHEY, CDR2 SMNVEV (reference sequence). CDR3 DNA: TGTGCCAGCCCCCCCCCGGGAGGGAATGAAAAACTGTTTTTT. It encodes CASPPPGGNEKLFF.

CDR3 coding DNA: TGTGCCAGTAGTACCCTCGGGACTAGCGGGACCTACGAGCAGTACTTC. As protein: CASSTLGTSGTYEQYF. This chain connects TRBV19 to TRBJ2-7; 13 positions agree with TRBD2. Germline V lookup: CDR1 LNHDA, CDR2 SQIVND (reference sequence). The CDR3 totals 16 residues. Losses at the gene ends were 4 bases for V and 2 bases for J; bases not matched to a gene: 5.

With respect to this clone: Additional DNA sequences in this sample encode the identical CDR3. This rearrangement joins TRBV7-9 to TRBJ1-2; D gene unclear. The CDR3 spans 12 residues. Looked up from germline, CDR1 is SEHNR and CDR2 is FQNEAQ (reference sequence). V dropped 5 bases and J dropped 7 bases, with 11 bases sitting between them. The CDR3, as DNA: TGTGCCAGCAGCCCCGAAGGGCTTGGCTACACCTTC. This encodes CASSPEGLGYTF.

The chain uses TRBV9 and TRBJ1-1, with D hard to call. Germline CDR1 reads SGDLS; CDR2 reads YYNGEE. With 5 bases removed from V and 4 bases from J, the gap between germline ends came to 12 bases. The CDR3 is 13 residues long. The CDR3 loop reads CASSAKVGTEAFF. In DNA, the CDR3 is TGTGCCAGCAGTGCAAAGGTGGGCACTGAAGCTTTCTTT.

The gene calls are TRBV7-9 and TRBJ2-5, with D possibly TRBD1 on 6 matching bases. The CDR3 covers 15 residues. V lost 6 bases and J lost 0, with 14 bases in between. The germline V gene encodes CDR1 SEHNR and CDR2 FQNEAQ (reference sequence). CDR3 sequence reads: CASRRPGQNQETQYF. In DNA form, the CDR3 reads TGTGCCAGCAGACGTCCGGGACAAAACCAAGAGACCCAGTACTTC.